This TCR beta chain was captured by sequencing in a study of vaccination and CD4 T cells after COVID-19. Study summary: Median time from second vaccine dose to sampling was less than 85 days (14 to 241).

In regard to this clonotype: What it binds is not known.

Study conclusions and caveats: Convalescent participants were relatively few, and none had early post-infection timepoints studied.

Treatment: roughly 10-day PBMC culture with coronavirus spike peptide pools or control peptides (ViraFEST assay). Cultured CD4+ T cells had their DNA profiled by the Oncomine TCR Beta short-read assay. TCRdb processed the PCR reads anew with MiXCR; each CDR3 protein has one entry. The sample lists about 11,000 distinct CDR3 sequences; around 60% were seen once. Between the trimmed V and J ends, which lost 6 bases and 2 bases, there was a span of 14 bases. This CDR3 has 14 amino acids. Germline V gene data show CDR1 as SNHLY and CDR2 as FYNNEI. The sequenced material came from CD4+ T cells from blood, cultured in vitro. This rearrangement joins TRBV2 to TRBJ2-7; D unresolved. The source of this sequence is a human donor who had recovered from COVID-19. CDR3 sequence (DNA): TGTGCCAGCAGGTACACGACCCTAACCTACGAGCAGTACTTC. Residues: CASRYTTLTYEQYF.